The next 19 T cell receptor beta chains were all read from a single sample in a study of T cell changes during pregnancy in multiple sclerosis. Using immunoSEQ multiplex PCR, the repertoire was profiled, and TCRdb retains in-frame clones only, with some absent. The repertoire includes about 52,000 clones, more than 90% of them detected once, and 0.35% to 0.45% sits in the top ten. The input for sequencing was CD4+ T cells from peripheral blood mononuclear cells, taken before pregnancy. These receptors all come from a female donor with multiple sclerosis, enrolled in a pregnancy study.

The CDR3 region is CASSQEDSLAYEQYF. The CDR3 DNA follows: TGCGCCAGCAGCCAAGAGGACAGTTTAGCCTACGAGCAGTACTTC. The chain carries TRBV4-1 and TRBJ2-7; the D gene is possibly TRBD1 (6 bases). There are 15 residues in the CDR3. Trimming removed 0 bases at V and 2 bases at J, with 11 bases between. Germline V gene sequence: CDR1 MGHRA, CDR2 YSYEKL.

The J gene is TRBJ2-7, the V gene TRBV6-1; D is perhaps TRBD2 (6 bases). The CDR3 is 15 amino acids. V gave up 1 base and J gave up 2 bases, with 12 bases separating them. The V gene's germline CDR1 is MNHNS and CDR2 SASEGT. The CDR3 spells CASSEVLGRPYEQYF. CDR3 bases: TGTGCCAGCAGTGAAGTGCTCGGGAGACCCTACGAGCAGTACTTC.

The CDR3 DNA is TGTGCCAGCAGTTTAACAGGGGCCTCGAACACTGAAGCTTTCTTT. It is translated as CASSLTGASNTEAFF. This chain uses TRBV6-5 with TRBJ1-1, with TRBD1 matching 7 bases. The CDR3 has 15 amino acids. V gave up 4 bases and J gave up 1 base; unmatched junction bases: 6. CDR1 MNHEY and CDR2 SVGAGI come from the germline V gene.

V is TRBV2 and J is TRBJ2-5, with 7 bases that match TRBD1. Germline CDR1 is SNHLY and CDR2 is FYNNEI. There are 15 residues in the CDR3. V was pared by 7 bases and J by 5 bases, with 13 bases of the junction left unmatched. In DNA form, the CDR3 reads TGTGCCAGCACTTCGGGACAGTCGCGCCATGAGACCCAGTACTTC. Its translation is CASTSGQSRHETQYF.

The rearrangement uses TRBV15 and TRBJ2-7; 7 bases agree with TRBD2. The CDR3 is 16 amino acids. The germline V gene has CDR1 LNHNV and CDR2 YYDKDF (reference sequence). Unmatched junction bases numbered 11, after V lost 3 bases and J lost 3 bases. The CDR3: CATSRASSGPYYEQYF. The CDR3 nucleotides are TGTGCCACCAGCAGGGCGTCTAGCGGACCTTACTACGAGCAGTACTTC.

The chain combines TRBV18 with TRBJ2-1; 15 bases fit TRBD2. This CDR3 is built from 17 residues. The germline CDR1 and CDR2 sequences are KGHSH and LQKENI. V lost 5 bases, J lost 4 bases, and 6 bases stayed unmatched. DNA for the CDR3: TGTGCCAGCTCAAGGACTAGCGGGGGGGATCTTTACAATGAGCAGTTCTTC. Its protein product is CASSRTSGGDLYNEQFF.

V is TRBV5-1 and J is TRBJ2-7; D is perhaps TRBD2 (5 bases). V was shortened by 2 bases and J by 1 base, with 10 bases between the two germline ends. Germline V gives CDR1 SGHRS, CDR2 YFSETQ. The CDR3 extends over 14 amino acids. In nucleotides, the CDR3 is TGCGCCAGCAGCTTAGCCCCGGGGTCCTACGAGCAGTACTTC. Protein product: CASSLAPGSYEQYF.

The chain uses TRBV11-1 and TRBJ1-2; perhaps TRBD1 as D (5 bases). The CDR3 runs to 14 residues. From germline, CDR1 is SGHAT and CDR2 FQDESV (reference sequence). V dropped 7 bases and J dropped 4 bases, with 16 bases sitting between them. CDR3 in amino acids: CASMGDGGVYGYTF. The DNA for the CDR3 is TGTGCCAGCATGGGGGACGGGGGGGTCTATGGCTACACCTTC.

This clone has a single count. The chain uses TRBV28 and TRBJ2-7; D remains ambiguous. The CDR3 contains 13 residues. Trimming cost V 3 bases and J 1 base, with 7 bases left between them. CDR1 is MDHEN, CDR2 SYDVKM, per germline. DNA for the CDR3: TGTGCCAGCAGTTTGTGGCAGTCCTACGAGCAGTACTTC. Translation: CASSLWQSYEQYF.

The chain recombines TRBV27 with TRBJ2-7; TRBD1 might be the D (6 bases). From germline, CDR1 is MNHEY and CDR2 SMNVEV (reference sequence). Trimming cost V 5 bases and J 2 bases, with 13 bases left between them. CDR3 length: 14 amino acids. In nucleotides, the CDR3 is TGTGCCAGCAGTCCAACCGGGACACCCTACGAGCAGTACTTC. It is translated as CASSPTGTPYEQYF.

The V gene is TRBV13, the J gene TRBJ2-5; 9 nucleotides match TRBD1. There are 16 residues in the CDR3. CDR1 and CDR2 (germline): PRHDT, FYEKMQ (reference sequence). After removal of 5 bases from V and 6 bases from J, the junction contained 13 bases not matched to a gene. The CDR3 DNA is TGTGCCAGCAGCCCGGTGGGACAGGGTGGGGTGAAGACCCAGTACTTC. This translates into CASSPVGQGGVKTQYF.

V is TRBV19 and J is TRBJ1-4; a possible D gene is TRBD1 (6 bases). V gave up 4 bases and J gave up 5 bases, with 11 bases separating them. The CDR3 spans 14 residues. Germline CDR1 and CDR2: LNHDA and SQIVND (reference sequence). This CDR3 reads CASSSRGFNEKLFF. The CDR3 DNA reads TGTGCCAGTAGTAGCAGGGGTTTCAATGAAAAACTGTTTTTT.

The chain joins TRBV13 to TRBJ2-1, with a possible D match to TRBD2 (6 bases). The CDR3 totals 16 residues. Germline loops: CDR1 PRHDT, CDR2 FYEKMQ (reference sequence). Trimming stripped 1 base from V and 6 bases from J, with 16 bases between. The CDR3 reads CASSLVGWEAVNEQFF. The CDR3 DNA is TGTGCCAGCAGCTTAGTGGGGTGGGAGGCCGTCAATGAGCAGTTCTTC.

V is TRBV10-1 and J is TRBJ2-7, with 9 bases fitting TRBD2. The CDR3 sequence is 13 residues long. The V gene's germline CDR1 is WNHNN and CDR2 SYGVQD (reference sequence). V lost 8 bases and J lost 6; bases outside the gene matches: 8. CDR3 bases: TGCGCCAGCCAGCTAGCGGGATCTGGCGAGCAGTACTTC. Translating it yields CASQLAGSGEQYF.

CDR3 residues: CASGAPTGDEQFF. The CDR3 DNA sequence: TGTGCCAGCGGCGCGCCGACAGGGGATGAGCAGTTCTTC. The gene calls are TRBV7-9 and TRBJ2-1; 8 bases match TRBD1. CDR1 and CDR2 from the germline V gene are SEHNR and FQNEAQ (reference sequence). Trimming removed 8 bases from V and 8 bases from J; junction bases left unmatched: 8. CDR3 size: 13 residues.

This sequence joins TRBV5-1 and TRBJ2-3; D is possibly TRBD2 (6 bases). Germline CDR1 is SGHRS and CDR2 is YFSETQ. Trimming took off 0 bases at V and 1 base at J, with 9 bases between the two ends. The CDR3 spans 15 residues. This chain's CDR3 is CASSLGGTRTDTQYF. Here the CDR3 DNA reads TGCGCCAGCAGCTTGGGCGGGACTCGCACAGATACGCAGTATTTT.

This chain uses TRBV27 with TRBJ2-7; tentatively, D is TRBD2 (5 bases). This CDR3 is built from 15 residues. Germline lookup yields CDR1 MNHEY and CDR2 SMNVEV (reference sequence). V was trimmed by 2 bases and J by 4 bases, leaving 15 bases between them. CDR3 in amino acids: CASSLPGPGIYEQYF. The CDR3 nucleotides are TGTGCCAGCAGTTTACCTGGACCGGGGATTTACGAGCAGTACTTC.

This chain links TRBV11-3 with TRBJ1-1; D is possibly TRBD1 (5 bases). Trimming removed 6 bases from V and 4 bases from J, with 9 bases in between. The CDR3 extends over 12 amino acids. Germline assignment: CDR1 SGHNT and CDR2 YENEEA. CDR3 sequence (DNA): TGTGCCAGCAGTGGAAGGGGCACTGAAGCTTTCTTT. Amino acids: CASSGRGTEAFF. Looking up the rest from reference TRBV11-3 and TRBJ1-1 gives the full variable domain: EAGVVQSPRYKIIEKKQPVAFWCNPISGHNTLYWYLQNLGQGPELLIRYENEEAVDDSQLPKDRFSAERLKGVDSTLKIQPAELGDSAVYLCASSGRGTEAFFGQGTRLTVV.

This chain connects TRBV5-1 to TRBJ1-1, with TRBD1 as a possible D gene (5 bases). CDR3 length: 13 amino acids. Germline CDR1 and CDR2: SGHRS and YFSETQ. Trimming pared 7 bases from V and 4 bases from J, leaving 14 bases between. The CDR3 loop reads CASGVMGGTEAFF. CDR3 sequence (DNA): TGCGCCAGCGGAGTCATGGGGGGCACTGAAGCTTTCTTT. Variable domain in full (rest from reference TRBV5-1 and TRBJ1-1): KAGVTQTPRYLIKTRGQQVTLSCSPISGHRSVSWYQQTPGQGLQFLFEYFSETQRNKGNFPGRFSGRQFSNSRSEMNVSTLELGDSALYLCASGVMGGTEAFFGQGTRLTVV.